Here is one TCR beta chain with its context. CDR3 length: 14 residues. The ends lost 6 bases at V and 2 bases at J; junction bases unmatched: 1. Per germline, CDR1 MDHEN and CDR2 SYDVKM. This entry comes from a study of TIL therapy for anti-PD-1-resistant metastatic lung cancer. Sequencing used immunoSEQ v3. Here immunoSEQ multiplex PCR was the method, and the copy in TCRdb shows in-frame clones only, minus some. The sample shows around 20,000 clones, 60% to 85% of them seen only once. Indicated time point: pre-treatment sample, taken before nivolumab and TIL therapy. This specimen consisted of blood, obtained at baseline. The sequence came from a person between 25 and 80 years old with non-small cell lung cancer. V is TRBV28 and J is TRBJ2-6; 7 positions match TRBD1. The chain's CDR3 is CASRQGAGANVLTF. The CDR3 bases are TGTGCCAGCAGGCAGGGGGCTGGGGCCAACGTCCTGACTTTC.